This TCR beta chain emerged from a study of blood T cell repertoires in COVID-19 (dated by TCRdb to about 2020). As for the study more broadly: Collaborator samples came from the United States, Italy and Spain and covered acute and convalescent phases of COVID-19. Deeply sampled blood TCRbeta repertoires from subjects exposed to, actively infected with, or recovered from COVID-19 were included in the dataset. The prospective study material was composed of cDNA or gDNA derived from T cells, B-cell-depleted T cells, or PBMCs. A de-identified subject ID, COVID-19 status, age in years and sex were almost always included in the sample metadata. Samples came from the ongoing ImmuneRACE study (first 160 participants) plus 1,254 subjects from 6 global collaborators. The repertoires were made available in a free public database intended to serve as a resource for research on the immune response to SARS-CoV-2. Where available, HLA class I and class II types were obtained from metadata supplied by the sample provider rather than from assay-based typing.

In the germline V gene, CDR1 corresponds to MDHEN and CDR2 to SYDVKM. V and J are truncated by 8 bases and 0 bases respectively, leaving an intervening sequence of 14 bases. The CDR3, cysteine through phenylalanine, is 14 amino acids long. Only the CDR3 DNA stays, 42 bases, in frame from base 1. TCRbeta CDR3 regions were amplified from genomic DNA using the immunoSEQ Assay, a bias-controlled multiplex PCR. In the original analysis: The number of nucleated cells in each sample was estimated by amplification of reference gene primers within the assay. Sequence reads were collapsed and filtered to measure the absolute abundance of every unique TCRbeta CDR3 rearrangement. For each sample, productive Simpson clonality was calculated as the square root of Simpson's diversity index across productive rearrangements. Here the immuneACCESS table is served through TCRdb, limited to in-frame sequences with V and J called. Missing clones are a known gap in these copies; in checked studies unresolved V genes cover under half, and the rest lacks a known reason. V and J calls and clone size are copied from that table; D and trimming were computed from the DNA. The sample data list 250,000 to 350,000 clones, and about 88% of these were observed just once. The top ten hold around 11% of the sample.

Here is what the overall study found, with its caveats: How much clinical and demographic metadata was included differed by source and by participant, and the metadata was provided uncurated.

One collaborating source in Seattle enrolled patients during active infection and followed them longitudinally through the course of disease. Collaborating institutions collected whole blood in K2EDTA tubes following their own protocols. For TCRbeta analysis, collaborators shipped samples as frozen whole blood, isolated PBMCs, or DNA extracted from either of those sample types. Notes on this clone: The target of this receptor is not known. No much larger clone is present one base from it, and per-base qualities are unavailable.

The sequencing sample was made of peripheral blood. The chain was built from TRBV28 and TRBJ2-7, with TRBD1 perhaps the D gene, on 6 matching bases. The sequence derives from a woman in her twenties or thirties with COVID-19, enrolled during active disease. The DNA sequence is given as TGTGCCAGCCTACACAGGGCCGGCTCCTACGAGCAGTACTTC. Translated, it gives CASLHRAGSYEQYF. With all but the CDR3 taken from the reference TRBV28 and TRBJ2-7 genes, the full variable domain is: DVKVTQSSRYLVKRTGEKVFLECVQDMDHENMFWYRQDPGLGLRLIYFSYDVKMKEKGDIPEGYSVSREKKERFSLILESASTNQTSMYLCASLHRAGSYEQYFGPGTRLTVT.